The 15 T cell receptor beta chains below all came from one sample that was sequenced in a study of identical twins. TCRdb passed the 5' RACE reads through MiXCR, listing each CDR3 protein once. This table holds more than 1.5 million distinct CDR3 sequences, around 33% found once. Sequencing was carried out using cord blood. The receptors stem from a newborn girl in good health.

The CDR3 nucleotides are TGCGCCAGCAGCTTGGCCGAGCCTGAGGATACGCAGTATTTT. Translating gives CASSLAEPEDTQYF. The gene calls are TRBV5-1 and TRBJ2-3; D unclear. The V and J ends lost 0 bases and 6 bases respectively, with 11 bases between them. The germline gives CDR1 SGHRS, CDR2 YFSETQ. The length of the CDR3 is 14 residues.

The chain carries TRBV20-1 and TRBJ2-5; tentative D call: TRBD2 (7 bases). Germline V CDR1 and CDR2: DFQATT, SNEGSKA (reference sequence). Between the trimmed V and J ends, which lost 1 base and 11 bases, there was a span of 26 bases. The CDR3 is 16 amino acids. CDR3: CSARAPVGGLYNEQYF. In DNA form, the CDR3 reads TGCAGTGCTAGAGCCCCGGTCGGGGGGCTCTACAATGAGCAGTACTTC.

This chain joins TRBV18 and TRBJ1-1; D call uncertain. The CDR3 sequence is 16 residues long. Trimming pared 2 bases from V and 1 base from J, leaving 14 bases between. The germline V gene encodes CDR1 KGHSH and CDR2 LQKENI. The CDR3 sequence is CASSPTLERTNTEAFF. DNA of the CDR3: TGTGCCAGCTCACCAACCTTGGAACGGACGAACACTGAAGCTTTCTTT.

This clonotype was seen a handful of times. The V call is TRBV6-5, the J call TRBJ2-2; D gene ambiguous. Germline-derived CDR1 and CDR2 are MNHEY and SVGAGI. CDR3 length equals 13 residues. Trimming removed 5 bases from V and 4 bases from J, with 8 bases in between. The DNA for the CDR3 is TGTGCCAGCAGTCGGAGTCTCACCGGGGAGCTGTTTTTT. Translating it yields CASSRSLTGELFF.

V gene TRBV7-2 combines with J gene TRBJ2-4, with TRBD1 identical over 9 bases. The J call is uncertain, as TRBJ2-7 better fits the DNA end. The CDR3 runs to 14 residues. CDR1 is SGHTA, CDR2 FQGNSA, per germline. The CDR3 sequence: CASSFRDRENEQYF. The DNA of the CDR3 is TGTGCCAGCAGCTTCCGGGACAGGGAAAACGAGCAGTACTTC.

This clonotype was detected only once. The genes are TRBV6-6 and TRBJ1-1; the D gene is possibly TRBD1 (6 bases). V was clipped by 5 bases and J by 0 bases, with 19 bases between them. The CDR3 runs 17 residues. Germline CDR1 reads MNHNY; CDR2 reads SVGAGI (reference sequence). For the CDR3, the DNA is TGTGCCAGCAGTAGTGGGGGCCCCTTTGGGGTGAACACTGAAGCTTTCTTT. Amino acid sequence: CASSSGGPFGVNTEAFF.

This clonotype was seen ten or more times. The chain's CDR3 is CSAIGTSGEYYNEQFF. For the CDR3, the DNA is TGCAGTGCTATAGGGACTAGCGGGGAATACTACAATGAGCAGTTCTTC. The chain is built from TRBV20-1 and TRBJ2-1; 13 bases align to TRBD2. The germline V gene has CDR1 DFQATT and CDR2 SNEGSKA (reference sequence). This CDR3 comprises 16 residues. The trim removed 4 bases at V and 3 bases at J, leaving 6 bases unmatched.

In this sample, this clonotype turned up many times. The chain combines TRBV2 with TRBJ1-5, with unresolved D. The CDR3 spans 14 residues. Germline-derived CDR1 and CDR2 are SNHLY and FYNNEI. V lost 5 bases and J 0 bases, leaving 8 bases between the germline ends. The CDR3 sequence is CASSRTASNQPQHF. The CDR3 DNA reads as TGTGCCAGCAGTAGAACGGCTAGCAATCAGCCCCAGCATTTT.

This clonotype has a count of ten or more. V usage is TRBV18 and J usage is TRBJ2-3; TRBD2 might be the D (6 bases). Germline assignment: CDR1 KGHSH and CDR2 LQKENI. The CDR3 sequence is 12 residues long. Trimming took off 6 bases at V and 4 bases at J, with 8 bases between the two ends. CDR3 residues: CASSRDSDTQYF. The CDR3 coding sequence is TGTGCCAGCTCCCGGGACTCAGATACGCAGTATTTT.

A few counts support this clonotype. J is TRBJ2-3 and V is TRBV4-2; TRBD2 might be the D (6 bases). The CDR3 is made up of 15 amino acids. Trimming left V 6 bases short and J 1 base short, with 14 bases between. From germline, CDR1 is LGHNA and CDR2 YNFKEQ. In nucleotides, the CDR3 is TGTGCCAGCAGTGAAAGGGCTAGCGGCACAGATACGCAGTATTTT. It codes for CASSERASGTDTQYF.

This clonotype was seen more than once but under ten times. The gene calls are TRBV27 and TRBJ1-5, with a possible D match to TRBD1 (6 bases). Germline CDR1 and CDR2: MNHEY and SMNVEV (reference sequence). With 5 bases removed from V and 4 bases from J, the gap between germline ends came to 18 bases. The CDR3 runs to 16 residues. The chain's CDR3 is CASSAKGGGRNQPQHF. CDR3 coding DNA: TGTGCCAGCAGTGCGAAAGGGGGGGGTCGGAATCAGCCCCAGCATTTT.

This clonotype has just a few counts. An end of the junction does not agree with germline; a read error may underlie this. This sequence joins TRBV5-1 and TRBJ2-7, with 9 bases lining up with TRBD2. Germline V gene sequence: CDR1 SGHRS, CDR2 YFSETQ. The CDR3 has 13 amino acids. This CDR3 reads CTSSLLAGNEQYF. Here the CDR3 DNA reads TGCACCAGCAGCTTACTAGCGGGTAACGAGCAGTACTTC.

The chain uses TRBV7-9 and TRBJ2-3; 10 bases are shared with TRBD2. The CDR3 extends over 13 amino acids. V lost 6 bases, J lost 11 bases, and 8 bases stayed unmatched. CDR1 and CDR2 from the germline V gene are SEHNR and FQNEAQ (reference sequence). CDR3 residues: CASRDSSGGVQYF. In DNA form, the CDR3 reads TGTGCCAGCAGGGACTCGAGCGGGGGGGTGCAGTATTTT.

A few counts support this clonotype. This sequence joins TRBV29-1 and TRBJ1-2; TRBD1 matches at 9 bases. Trimming removed 3 bases from V and 4 bases from J; junction bases left unmatched: 3. Germline V gene data show CDR1 as SQVTM and CDR2 as ANQGSEA. This CDR3 contains 13 residues. This CDR3 reads CSVDLDRGYGYTF. The CDR3 DNA follows: TGCAGCGTTGACTTGGACAGGGGCTATGGCTACACCTTC.

The V call is TRBV29-1, the J call TRBJ1-1, with 7 bases matching TRBD1. The germline gives CDR1 SQVTM, CDR2 ANQGSEA. There are 11 residues in the CDR3. The ends lost 0 bases at V and 11 bases at J; junction bases unmatched: 3. The CDR3 DNA sequence: TGCAGCGTTGAAGAAGGGGGCCGGGCTTTCTTT. It is translated as CSVEEGGRAFF.